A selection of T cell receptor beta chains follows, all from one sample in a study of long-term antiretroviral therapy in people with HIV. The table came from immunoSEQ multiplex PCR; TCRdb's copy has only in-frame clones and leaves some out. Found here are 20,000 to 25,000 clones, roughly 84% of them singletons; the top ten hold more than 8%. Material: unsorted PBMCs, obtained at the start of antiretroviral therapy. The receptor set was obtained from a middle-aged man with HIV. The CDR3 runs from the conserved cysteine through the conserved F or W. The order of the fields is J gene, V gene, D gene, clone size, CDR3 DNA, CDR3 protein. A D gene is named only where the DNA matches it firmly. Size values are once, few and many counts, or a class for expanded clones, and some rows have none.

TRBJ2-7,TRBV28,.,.,TGTGCCAGCAGGGAGCCGCGGGTTTTGAGGGAGCAGTACTTC,CASREPRVLREQYF
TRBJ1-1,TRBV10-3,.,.,TGTGCCATCAGCGACGACTCCGGGCCTTACACTGAAGCTTTCTTT,CAISDDSGPYTEAFF
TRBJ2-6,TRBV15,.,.,TGTGCCACCAGCCCAGAACCCGGGGGCTCTGGGGCCAACGTCCTGACTTTC,CATSPEPGGSGANVLTF
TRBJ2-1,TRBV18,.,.,TGTGCCAGCTCGACTCACAATGAGCAGTTCTTC,CASSTHNEQFF
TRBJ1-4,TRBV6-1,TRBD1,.,TGTGCCAGCAGAGCAATGACAGGGTTTGAAAAACTGTTTTTT,CASRAMTGFEKLFF
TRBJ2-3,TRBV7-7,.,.,TGTGCTAGCAGCGACACAGGGCGAGATACGCAGTATTTT,CASSDTGRDTQYF
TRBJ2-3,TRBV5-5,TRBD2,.,TGTGCCAGCAGCTTGGGACTAGCGGGAGGCTCCTCAGATACGCAGTATTTT,CASSLGLAGGSSDTQYF
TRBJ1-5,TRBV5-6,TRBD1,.,TGTGCCAGCAGTCCGGGAGGACAGGGGAATCAGCCCCAGCATTTT,CASSPGGQGNQPQHF
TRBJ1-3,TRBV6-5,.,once,TGTGCCAGCAGTCCCTTCCTGAGGGACACCATATATTTT,CASSPFLRDTIYF
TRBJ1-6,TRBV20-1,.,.,TGCAGTGCTAGAGGCGGATCACCCCTCCACTTT,CSARGGSPLHF